The 20 T cell receptor beta chains listed next were all sequenced from one sample in a study of shared clonotypes between healthy human individuals. The data were produced by immunoSEQ multiplex PCR, yet TCRdb's version contains in-frame clones alone and is incomplete. The sample consists of 950,000 to 1,100,000 clones, around 78% of them appearing once. Sequencing was performed on memory CD4+ T cells from PBMCs. Subset of the sample: CD45RA-negative fraction. All receptors derive from a man aged 18 to 30 in good health. Some clones in this sample may be carry-over from other donors' samples.

V is TRBV18 and J is TRBJ1-4; tentatively, D is TRBD1 (5 bases). From germline, CDR1 is KGHSH and CDR2 LQKENI. This CDR3 contains 16 residues. V was pared by 6 bases and J by 8 bases, with 22 bases between. CDR3 sequence reads: CASSHRQFPEGEKLFF. CDR3 DNA: TGTGCCAGCTCTCACAGACAGTTTCCAGAGGGGGAAAAACTGTTTTTT.

V and J are TRBV5-6 and TRBJ2-7; 7 bases align to TRBD2. The CDR3 is made up of 13 amino acids. After removal of 4 bases from V and 4 bases from J, the junction contained 5 bases not matched to a gene. Germline CDR1 SGHDT, CDR2 YYEEEE. CDR3 bases: TGTGCCAGCAGCACGGGAGGAGGATACGAGCAGTACTTC. Amino acids: CASSTGGGYEQYF.

Comment on this clone: In the same sample, other DNA sequences code for this CDR3. The gene calls are TRBV5-1 and TRBJ1-2; 9 bases map to TRBD1. J was trimmed by 5 bases and V by 4 bases; bases with no gene match: 3. The CDR3 is made up of 13 amino acids. Looked up from germline, CDR1 is SGHRS and CDR2 is YFSETQ. DNA for the CDR3: TGCGCCAGCAGCCCCGGACAGGGGTATGGCTACACCTTC. This encodes CASSPGQGYGYTF. The whole variable domain, remainder taken from reference TRBV5-1 and TRBJ1-2, is KAGVTQTPRYLIKTRGQQVTLSCSPISGHRSVSWYQQTPGQGLQFLFEYFSETQRNKGNFPGRFSGRQFSNSRSEMNVSTLELGDSALYLCASSPGQGYGYTFGSGTRLTVV.

About this clone: Other DNA sequences in the same sample also yield this CDR3. This CDR3 reads CASSLGGRGYEQYF. The CDR3 DNA follows: TGTGCCAGCAGTTTGGGGGGGCGGGGGTACGAGCAGTACTTC. This chain links TRBV27 with TRBJ2-7; a possible D gene is TRBD2 (7 bases). Trimming cost V 3 bases and J 4 bases, with 13 bases left between them. The CDR3 spans 14 residues. The V gene's germline CDR1 is MNHEY and CDR2 SMNVEV (reference sequence).

The chain is built from TRBV5-1 and TRBJ2-2, with TRBD1 matching 9 bases. In germline, CDR1 is SGHRS, CDR2 YFSETQ. Trimming took 7 bases from V and 1 from J; bases not matched to a gene: 8. CDR3 size: 16 residues. The DNA for the CDR3 is TGCGCCAGCGCTCCTCCGGGACAGGGGAACACCGGGGAGCTGTTTTTT. As protein: CASAPPGQGNTGELFF.

This clone was counted many times. The chain has TRBV2 and TRBJ2-5; D may be TRBD1 (5 bases). CDR3 length: 13 residues. V shed 5 bases and J shed 2 bases, with 9 bases lying between them. Per germline, CDR1 SNHLY and CDR2 FYNNEI. The CDR3 DNA is TGTGCCAGCAGTTCCGACAGACAAGAGACCCAGTACTTC. Translation: CASSSDRQETQYF.

V is TRBV27 and J is TRBJ2-7; 7 bases fit TRBD1. The CDR3 length is 13 residues. V shed 7 bases, J shed 2 bases, and the junction held 5 bases outside the gene matches. CDR1 is MNHEY, CDR2 SMNVEV, per germline (reference sequence). CDR3: CASIDRETYEQYF. CDR3 nucleotides: TGTGCCAGCATCGACAGGGAAACCTACGAGCAGTACTTC.

This sequence joins TRBV6-5 and TRBJ1-5, with D unclear. CDR1 MNHEY and CDR2 SVGAGI come from the germline V gene. The ends were cut back, 4 bases at V and 6 bases at J, with 7 bases in the middle. This CDR3 comprises 12 residues. As DNA, the CDR3 is TGTGCCAGCAGTTTCGTGAGTCAGCCCCAGCATTTT. Residues: CASSFVSQPQHF.

This chain links TRBV19 with TRBJ2-7; 8 nucleotides match TRBD2. The ends lost 1 base at V and 0 bases at J; junction bases unmatched: 2. The CDR3 is 15 residues long. The germline V gene has CDR1 LNHDA and CDR2 SQIVND (reference sequence). CDR3 region: CASSIGGTSSYEQYF. The CDR3 DNA follows: TGTGCCAGTAGTATAGGGGGGACTAGCTCCTACGAGCAGTACTTC.

A note on this clone: Other DNA sequences within the sample encode an identical CDR3. The J gene is TRBJ2-7, the V gene TRBV27; 9 bases match TRBD1. This CDR3 has 13 residues. Trimming at V came to 6 bases and at J to 4 bases, leaving 4 bases not matched to a gene. Germline CDR1 reads MNHEY; CDR2 reads SMNVEV (reference sequence). CDR3 DNA: TGTGCCAGCAGCCGGACAGGGGTGTACGAGCAGTACTTC. Encoded protein: CASSRTGVYEQYF.

The chain combines TRBV27 with TRBJ1-5; D might be TRBD1 (5 bases). This CDR3 contains 14 residues. CDR1 and CDR2 (germline): MNHEY, SMNVEV (reference sequence). Between the trimmed V and J ends, which lost 6 bases and 1 base, there was a span of 10 bases. The DNA of the CDR3 is TGTGCCAGCAGACGACAGAACAGCAATCAGCCCCAGCATTTT. This translates into CASRRQNSNQPQHF.

The rearrangement uses TRBV7-6 and TRBJ1-5; 8 nucleotides agree with TRBD1. Germline-derived CDR1 and CDR2 are SGHVS and FNYEAQ. The CDR3 spans 14 residues. With 6 bases clipped from V and 6 bases from J, the junction kept 7 bases outside the gene matches. DNA of the CDR3: TGTGCCAGCAGTCCCGCAGGGGGCGTTCAGCCCCAGCATTTT. Its translation is CASSPAGGVQPQHF.

The CDR3 spells CASSMTAGGAREQYF. CDR3 bases: TGTGCCAGCAGCATGACAGCGGGAGGGGCTAGAGAGCAGTACTTC. This chain links TRBV7-8 with TRBJ2-7; 10 positions match TRBD2. This CDR3 contains 15 residues. Germline values: CDR1 SGHVS, CDR2 FQNEAQ. Trimming took 5 bases from V and 7 from J; bases not matched to a gene: 11.

The chain uses TRBV10-2 and TRBJ2-3; 7 bases match TRBD1. Germline V gives CDR1 WSHSY, CDR2 SAAADI. This CDR3 has 16 amino acids. Trimming took 2 bases from V and 5 from J; bases not matched to a gene: 10. CDR3 in amino acids: CASSEPGQPEKDTQYF. The CDR3 DNA reads TGCGCCAGCAGTGAGCCGGGACAGCCAGAAAAAGATACGCAGTATTTT.

The chain combines TRBV4-3 with TRBJ1-1, with D possibly TRBD1 on 5 matching bases. The CDR3 is made up of 15 amino acids. The V end lost 0 bases, the J end lost 3 bases, and 11 bases lay between the germline ends. Looked up from germline, CDR1 is LGHNA and CDR2 is YSLEER. CDR3 residues: CASSQDYLRDTEAFF. CDR3 coding DNA: TGCGCCAGCAGCCAAGATTACCTCAGGGACACTGAAGCTTTCTTT.

This clone was picked up a small number of times. The genes are TRBV27 and TRBJ1-5; a possible D gene is TRBD1 (5 bases). CDR1 and CDR2 (germline): MNHEY, SMNVEV (reference sequence). The CDR3 is 18 amino acids. Trimming removed 3 bases at V and 3 bases at J, with 21 bases between. CDR3 protein: CASSLGLGALGINQPQHF. CDR3 bases: TGTGCCAGCAGTTTGGGGCTTGGGGCACTTGGGATCAATCAGCCCCAGCATTTT.

In this sample, this clone turned up many times. The rearrangement links TRBV28 to TRBJ2-7, with a weak D call TRBD1 (6 bases). CDR3 length: 15 amino acids. The ends were cut back, 6 bases at V and 6 bases at J, with 21 bases in the middle. In germline, CDR1 is MDHEN, CDR2 SYDVKM. The CDR3 reads CASSRTRIQGPEQYF. DNA of the CDR3: TGTGCCAGCAGCCGAACTCGTATACAGGGACCCGAGCAGTACTTC.

Only one count was recorded for this clone. The chain combines TRBV18 with TRBJ2-3, with no clear D. Germline V gives CDR1 KGHSH, CDR2 LQKENI. This CDR3 spans 16 amino acids. V lost 4 bases to trimming and J lost 4 bases, with 18 bases between them. The CDR3 sequence is CASSLNGGPRPDTQYF. CDR3 nucleotide sequence: TGTGCCAGCTCACTGAACGGTGGACCCAGGCCAGATACGCAGTATTTT.

The genes are TRBV6-6 and TRBJ1-2; D uncertain. This CDR3 spans 14 amino acids. The V and J ends lost 5 bases and 5 bases respectively, with 15 bases between them. The germline gives CDR1 MNHNY, CDR2 SVGAGI (reference sequence). In DNA form, the CDR3 reads TGTGCCAGCAGTACCTCCCACAGACGTTATGGCTACACCTTC. It encodes CASSTSHRRYGYTF.

The genes are TRBV9 and TRBJ2-1; no firm D call. This CDR3 has 13 residues. CDR1 is SGDLS and CDR2 is YYNGEE in the germline V gene. V was cut by 4 bases and J by 9 bases, with 14 bases left in between. In nucleotides, the CDR3 is TGTGCCAGCAGCCCCCGAGTAGGACGTGAGCAGTTCTTC. Translated, it gives CASSPRVGREQFF.